This TCR beta chain derives from a study of T cells in localized non-small cell lung cancer. Regarding the study as a whole: When the top 100 tumor clones were examined, a median approximately 59 of them also appeared in the adjacent lung, which was paired and uninvolved. Heterogeneity cannot be ruled out, as sequencing used one tumor region only.

The CDR3 is made up of 15 amino acids. V lost 3 bases and J lost 1, with 12 bases in between. Germline CDR1 reads MNHEY; CDR2 reads SMNVEV (reference sequence). Clones were read by immunoSEQ multiplex PCR, and TCRdb kept only the in-frame ones, dropping some. The sample carries about 33,000 clones, over 80% recorded once. Concerning this clone: Its antigen is undetermined.

Sequencing used PBMCs, obtained before any cancer treatment. This receptor was identified in a man aged 35 to 69 with stage II lung adenocarcinoma. The chain carries TRBV27 and TRBJ1-1; possible D gene TRBD1, 6 bases. CDR3 DNA sequence: TGTGCCAGCAGTTTCGTGGGGGCGCAGAACACTGAAGCTTTCTTT. This gives the protein CASSFVGAQNTEAFF.